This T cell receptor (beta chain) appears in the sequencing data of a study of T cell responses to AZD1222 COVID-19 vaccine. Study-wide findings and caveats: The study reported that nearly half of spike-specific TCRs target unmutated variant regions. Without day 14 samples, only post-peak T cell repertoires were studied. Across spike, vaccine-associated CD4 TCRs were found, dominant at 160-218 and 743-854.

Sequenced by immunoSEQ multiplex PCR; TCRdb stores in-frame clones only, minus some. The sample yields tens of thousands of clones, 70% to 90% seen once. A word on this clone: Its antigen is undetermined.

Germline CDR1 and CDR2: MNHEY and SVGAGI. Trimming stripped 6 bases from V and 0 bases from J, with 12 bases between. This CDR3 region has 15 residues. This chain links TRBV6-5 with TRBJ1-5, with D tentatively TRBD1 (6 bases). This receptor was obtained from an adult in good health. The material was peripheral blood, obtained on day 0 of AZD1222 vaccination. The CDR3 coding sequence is TGTGCCAGCAGCCGAGGGGGGAATAGCAATCAGCCCCAGCATTTT. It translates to CASSRGGNSNQPQHF.